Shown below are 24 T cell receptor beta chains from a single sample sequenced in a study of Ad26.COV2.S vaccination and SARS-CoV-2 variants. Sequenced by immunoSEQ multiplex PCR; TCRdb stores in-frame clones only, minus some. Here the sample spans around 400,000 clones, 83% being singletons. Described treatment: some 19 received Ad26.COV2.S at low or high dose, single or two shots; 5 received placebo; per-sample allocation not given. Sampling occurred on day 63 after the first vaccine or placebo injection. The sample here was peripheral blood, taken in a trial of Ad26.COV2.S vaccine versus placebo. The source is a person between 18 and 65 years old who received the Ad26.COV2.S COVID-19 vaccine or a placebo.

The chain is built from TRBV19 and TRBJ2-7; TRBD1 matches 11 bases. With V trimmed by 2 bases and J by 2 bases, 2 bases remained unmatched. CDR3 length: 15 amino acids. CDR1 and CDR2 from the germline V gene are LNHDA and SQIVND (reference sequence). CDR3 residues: CASSISGQGAYEQYF. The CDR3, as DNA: TGTGCCAGTAGTATATCGGGACAGGGGGCCTACGAGCAGTACTTC.

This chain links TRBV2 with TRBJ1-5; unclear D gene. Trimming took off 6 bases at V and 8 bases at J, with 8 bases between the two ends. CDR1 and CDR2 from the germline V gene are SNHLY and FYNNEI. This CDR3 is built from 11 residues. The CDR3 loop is CASRYREPQHF. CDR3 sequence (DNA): TGTGCCAGCAGATACCGGGAGCCCCAGCATTTT.

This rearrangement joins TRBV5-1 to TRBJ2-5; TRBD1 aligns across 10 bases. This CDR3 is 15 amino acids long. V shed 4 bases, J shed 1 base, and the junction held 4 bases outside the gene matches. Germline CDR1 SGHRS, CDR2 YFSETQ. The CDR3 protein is CASSIGQGGQETQYF. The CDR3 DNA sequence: TGCGCCAGCAGCATAGGACAGGGGGGCCAAGAGACCCAGTACTTC.

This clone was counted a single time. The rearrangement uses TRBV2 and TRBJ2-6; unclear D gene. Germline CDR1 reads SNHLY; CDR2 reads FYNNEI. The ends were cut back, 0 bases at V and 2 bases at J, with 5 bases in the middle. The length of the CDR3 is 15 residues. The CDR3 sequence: CASSEAETGANVLTF. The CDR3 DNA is TGTGCCAGCAGTGAAGCGGAAACTGGGGCCAACGTCCTGACTTTC. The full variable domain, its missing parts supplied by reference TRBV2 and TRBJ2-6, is EPEVTQTPSHQVTQMGQEVILRCVPISNHLYFYWYRQILGQKVEFLVSFYNNEISEKSEIFDDQFSVERPDGSNFTLKIRSTKLEDSAMYFCASSEAETGANVLTFGAGSRLTVL.

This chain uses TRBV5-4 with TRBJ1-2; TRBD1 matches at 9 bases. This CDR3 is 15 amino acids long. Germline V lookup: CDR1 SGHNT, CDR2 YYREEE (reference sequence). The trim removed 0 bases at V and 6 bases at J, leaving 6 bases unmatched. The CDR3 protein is CASSLAGTGQDGYTF. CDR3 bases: TGTGCCAGCAGCTTGGCCGGGACAGGGCAGGATGGCTACACCTTC.

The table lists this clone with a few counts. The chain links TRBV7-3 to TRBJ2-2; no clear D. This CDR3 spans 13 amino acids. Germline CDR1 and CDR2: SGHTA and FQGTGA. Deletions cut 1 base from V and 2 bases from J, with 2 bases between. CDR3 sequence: CASSLINTGELFF. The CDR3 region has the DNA TGTGCCAGCAGCTTAATTAACACCGGGGAGCTGTTTTTT. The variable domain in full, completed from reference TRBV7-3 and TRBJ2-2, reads GAGVSQTPSNKVTEKGKYVELRCDPISGHTALYWYRQSLGQGPEFLIYFQGTGAADDSGLPNDRFFAVRPEGSVSTLKIQRTERGDSAVYLCASSLINTGELFFGEGSRLTVL.

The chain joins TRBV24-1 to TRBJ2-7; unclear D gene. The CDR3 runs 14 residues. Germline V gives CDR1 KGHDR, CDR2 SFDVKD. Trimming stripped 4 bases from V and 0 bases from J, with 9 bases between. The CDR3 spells CATSDRSNSYEQYF. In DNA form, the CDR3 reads TGTGCCACCAGTGACAGGTCAAACTCCTACGAGCAGTACTTC.

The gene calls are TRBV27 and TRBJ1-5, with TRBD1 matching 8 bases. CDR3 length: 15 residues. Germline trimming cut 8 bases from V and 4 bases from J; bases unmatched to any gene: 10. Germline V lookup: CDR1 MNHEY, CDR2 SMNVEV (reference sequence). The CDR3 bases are TGTGCCAGCGGTTATCAGGGGGCGTCGAATCAGCCCCAGCATTTT. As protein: CASGYQGASNQPQHF.

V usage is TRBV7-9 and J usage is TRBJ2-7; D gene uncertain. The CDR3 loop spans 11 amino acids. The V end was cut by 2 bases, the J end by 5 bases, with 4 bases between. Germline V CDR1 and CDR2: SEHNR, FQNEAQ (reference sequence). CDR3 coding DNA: TGTGCCAGCAGCTTATTCAACGAGCAGTACTTC. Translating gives CASSLFNEQYF.

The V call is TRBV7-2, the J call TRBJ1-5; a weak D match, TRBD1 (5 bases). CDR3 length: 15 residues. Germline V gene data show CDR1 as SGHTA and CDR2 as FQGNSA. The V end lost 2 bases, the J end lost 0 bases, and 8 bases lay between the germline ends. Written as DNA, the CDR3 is TGTGCCAGCAGCTTAACGGGGCCTAGCAATCAGCCCCAGCATTTT. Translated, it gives CASSLTGPSNQPQHF.

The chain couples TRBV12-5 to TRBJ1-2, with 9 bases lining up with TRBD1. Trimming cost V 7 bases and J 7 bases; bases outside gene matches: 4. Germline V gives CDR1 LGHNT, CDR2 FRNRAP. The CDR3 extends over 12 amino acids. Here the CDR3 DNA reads TGTGCTAGTGCCTTGGGACAGGGTGGCTACACCTTC. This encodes CASALGQGGYTF.

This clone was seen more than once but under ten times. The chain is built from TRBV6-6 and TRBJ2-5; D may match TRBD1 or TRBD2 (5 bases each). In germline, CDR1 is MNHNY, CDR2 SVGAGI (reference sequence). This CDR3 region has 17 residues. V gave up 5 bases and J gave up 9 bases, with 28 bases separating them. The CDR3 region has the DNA TGTGCCAGCAGTCGGACCGGGGCAGAGAGGGCCCCAAAGGCCCAGTACTTC. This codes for CASSRTGAERAPKAQYF.

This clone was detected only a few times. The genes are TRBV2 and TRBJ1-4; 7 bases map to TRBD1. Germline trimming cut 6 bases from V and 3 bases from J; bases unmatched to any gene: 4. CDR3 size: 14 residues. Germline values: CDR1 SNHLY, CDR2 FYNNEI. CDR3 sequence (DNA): TGTGCCAGCAGGACACAGGGGTCTAATGAAAAACTGTTTTTT. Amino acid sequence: CASRTQGSNEKLFF.

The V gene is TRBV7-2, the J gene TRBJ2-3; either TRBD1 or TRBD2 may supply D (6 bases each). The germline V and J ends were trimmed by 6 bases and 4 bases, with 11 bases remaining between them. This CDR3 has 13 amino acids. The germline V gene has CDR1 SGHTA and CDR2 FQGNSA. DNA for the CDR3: TGTGCCAGCAGTTATGGGGGGCCAGATACGCAGTATTTT. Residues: CASSYGGPDTQYF.

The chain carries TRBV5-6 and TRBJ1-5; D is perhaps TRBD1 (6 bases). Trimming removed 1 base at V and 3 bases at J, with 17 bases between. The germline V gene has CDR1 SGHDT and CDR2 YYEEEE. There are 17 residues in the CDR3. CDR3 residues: CASSLRTEGTNNQPQHF. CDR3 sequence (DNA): TGTGCCAGCAGCTTGAGGACCGAGGGGACAAACAATCAGCCCCAGCATTTT. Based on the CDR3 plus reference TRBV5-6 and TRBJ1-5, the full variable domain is DAGVTQSPTHLIKTRGQQVTLRCSPKSGHDTVSWYQQALGQGPQFIFQYYEEEERQRGNFPDRFSGHQFPNYSSELNVNALLLGDSALYLCASSLRTEGTNNQPQHFGDGTRLSIL.

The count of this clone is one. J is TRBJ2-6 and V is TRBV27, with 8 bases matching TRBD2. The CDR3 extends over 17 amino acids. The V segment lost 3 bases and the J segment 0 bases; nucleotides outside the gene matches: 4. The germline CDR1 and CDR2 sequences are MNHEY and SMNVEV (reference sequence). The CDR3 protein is CASSFSGGYSGANVLTF. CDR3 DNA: TGTGCCAGCAGTTTCAGCGGGGGTTACTCTGGGGCCAACGTCCTGACTTTC.

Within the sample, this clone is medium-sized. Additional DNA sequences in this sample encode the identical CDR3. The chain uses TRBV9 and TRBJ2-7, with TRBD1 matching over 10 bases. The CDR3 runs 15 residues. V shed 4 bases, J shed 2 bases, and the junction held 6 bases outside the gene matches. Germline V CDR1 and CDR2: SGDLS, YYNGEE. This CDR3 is CASSSGQGVTYEQYF. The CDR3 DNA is TGTGCCAGCAGCTCCGGACAGGGGGTAACCTACGAGCAGTACTTC.

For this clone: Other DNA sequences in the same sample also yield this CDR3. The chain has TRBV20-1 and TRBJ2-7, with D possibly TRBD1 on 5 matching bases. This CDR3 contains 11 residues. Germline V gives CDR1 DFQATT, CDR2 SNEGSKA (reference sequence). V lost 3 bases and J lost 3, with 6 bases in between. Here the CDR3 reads CSASRGYEQYF. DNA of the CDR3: TGCAGTGCTAGTAGGGGCTACGAGCAGTACTTC.

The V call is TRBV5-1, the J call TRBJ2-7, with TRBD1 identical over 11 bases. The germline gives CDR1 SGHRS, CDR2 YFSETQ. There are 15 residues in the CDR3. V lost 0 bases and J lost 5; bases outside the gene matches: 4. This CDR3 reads CASSLEGQGVHEQYF. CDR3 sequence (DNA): TGCGCCAGCAGCTTGGAGGGACAGGGGGTCCACGAGCAGTACTTC. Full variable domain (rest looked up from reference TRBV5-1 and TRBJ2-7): KAGVTQTPRYLIKTRGQQVTLSCSPISGHRSVSWYQQTPGQGLQFLFEYFSETQRNKGNFPGRFSGRQFSNSRSEMNVSTLELGDSALYLCASSLEGQGVHEQYFGPGTRLTVT.

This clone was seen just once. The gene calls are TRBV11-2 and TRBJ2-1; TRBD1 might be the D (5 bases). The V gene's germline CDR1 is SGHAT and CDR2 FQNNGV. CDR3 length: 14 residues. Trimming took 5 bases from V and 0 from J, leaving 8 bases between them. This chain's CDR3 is CASSPDSSYNEQFF. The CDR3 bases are TGTGCCAGCAGCCCCGACAGCTCCTACAATGAGCAGTTCTTC.

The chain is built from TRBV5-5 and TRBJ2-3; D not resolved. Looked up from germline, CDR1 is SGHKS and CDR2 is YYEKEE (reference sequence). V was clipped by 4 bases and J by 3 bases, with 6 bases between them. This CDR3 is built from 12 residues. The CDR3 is CASSLTTDTQYF. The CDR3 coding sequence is TGTGCCAGCAGCCTAACAACAGATACGCAGTATTTT.

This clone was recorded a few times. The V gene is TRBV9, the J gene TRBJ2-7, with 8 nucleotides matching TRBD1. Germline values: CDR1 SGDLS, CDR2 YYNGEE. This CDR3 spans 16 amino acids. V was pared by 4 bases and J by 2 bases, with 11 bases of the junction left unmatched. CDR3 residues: CASSTHTGTGAYEQYF. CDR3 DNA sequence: TGTGCCAGCAGCACGCACACCGGGACAGGTGCCTACGAGCAGTACTTC.

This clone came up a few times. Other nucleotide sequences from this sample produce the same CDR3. CDR3 region: CASSDGNTGELFF. In nucleotides, the CDR3 is TGTGCCAGCAGTGACGGGAACACCGGGGAGCTGTTTTTT. This chain joins TRBV6-4 and TRBJ2-2; no definite D call. The germline V gene encodes CDR1 MRHNA and CDR2 SNTAGT. Trimming removed 2 bases from V and 1 base from J, with 2 bases in between. The CDR3 is made up of 13 amino acids.

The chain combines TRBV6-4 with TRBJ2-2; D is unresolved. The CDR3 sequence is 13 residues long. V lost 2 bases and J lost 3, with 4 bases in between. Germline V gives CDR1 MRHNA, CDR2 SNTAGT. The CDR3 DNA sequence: TGTGCCAGCAGTGACGGGGACACCGGGGAGCTGTTTTTT. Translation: CASSDGDTGELFF.